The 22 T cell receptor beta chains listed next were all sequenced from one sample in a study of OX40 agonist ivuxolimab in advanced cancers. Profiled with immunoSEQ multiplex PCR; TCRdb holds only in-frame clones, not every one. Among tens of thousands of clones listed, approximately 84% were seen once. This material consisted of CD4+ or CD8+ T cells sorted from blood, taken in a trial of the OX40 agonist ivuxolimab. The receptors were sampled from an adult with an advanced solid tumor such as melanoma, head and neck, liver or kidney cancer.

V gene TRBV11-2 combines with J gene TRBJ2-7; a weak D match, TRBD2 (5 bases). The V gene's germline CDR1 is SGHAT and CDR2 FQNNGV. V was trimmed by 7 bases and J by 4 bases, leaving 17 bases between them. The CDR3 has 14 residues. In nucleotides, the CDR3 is TGTGCCAGCACCTCAGGAGGCGCCTTATACGAGCAGTACTTC. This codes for CASTSGGALYEQYF.

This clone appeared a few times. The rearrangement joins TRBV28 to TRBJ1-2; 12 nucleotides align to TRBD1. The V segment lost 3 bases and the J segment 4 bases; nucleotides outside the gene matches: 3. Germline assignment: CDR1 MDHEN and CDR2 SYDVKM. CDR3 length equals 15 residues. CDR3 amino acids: CASSFSGQGAYGYTF. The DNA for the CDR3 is TGTGCCAGCAGTTTCTCGGGACAGGGGGCCTATGGCTACACCTTC.

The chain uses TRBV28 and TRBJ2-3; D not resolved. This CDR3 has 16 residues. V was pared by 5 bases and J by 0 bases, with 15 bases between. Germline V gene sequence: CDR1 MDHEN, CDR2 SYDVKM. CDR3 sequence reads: CASSPLLPTSTDTQYF. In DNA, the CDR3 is TGTGCCAGCAGTCCCCTGCTACCGACTAGCACAGATACGCAGTATTTT.

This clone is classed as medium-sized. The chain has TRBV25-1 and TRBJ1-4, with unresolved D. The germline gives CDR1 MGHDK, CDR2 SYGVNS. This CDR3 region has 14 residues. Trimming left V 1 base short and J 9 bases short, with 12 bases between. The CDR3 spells CASSEFAGQQKLFF. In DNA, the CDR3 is TGTGCCAGCAGTGAATTTGCAGGCCAACAAAAACTGTTTTTT.

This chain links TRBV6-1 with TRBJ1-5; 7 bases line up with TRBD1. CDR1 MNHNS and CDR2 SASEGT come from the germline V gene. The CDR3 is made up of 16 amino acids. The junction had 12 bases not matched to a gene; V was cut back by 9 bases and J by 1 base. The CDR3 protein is CARREPTGSSNQPQHF. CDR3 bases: TGTGCCAGGAGAGAACCGACAGGGTCGAGCAATCAGCCCCAGCATTTT.

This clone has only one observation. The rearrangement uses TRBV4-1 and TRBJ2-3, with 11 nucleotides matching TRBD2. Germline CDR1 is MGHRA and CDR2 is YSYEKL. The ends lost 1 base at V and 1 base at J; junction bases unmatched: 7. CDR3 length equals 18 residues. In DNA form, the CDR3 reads TGCGCCAGCAGCCAAGTCCCCCTAGCGGGAGGAGGCACAGATACGCAGTATTTT. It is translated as CASSQVPLAGGGTDTQYF.

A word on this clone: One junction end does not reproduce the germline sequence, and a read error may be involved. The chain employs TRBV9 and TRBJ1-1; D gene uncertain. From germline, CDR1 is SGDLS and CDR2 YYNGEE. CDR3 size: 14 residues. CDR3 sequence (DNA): TGTGCCAGCAGCGTAGCGGGCCTGAACACTGAAGCTTCCTTT. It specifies CASSVAGLNTEASF.

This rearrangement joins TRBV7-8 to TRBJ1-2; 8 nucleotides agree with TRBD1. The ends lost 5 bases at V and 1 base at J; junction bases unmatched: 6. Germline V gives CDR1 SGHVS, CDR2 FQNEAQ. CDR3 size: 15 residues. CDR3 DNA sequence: TGTGCCAGCAGCCTGTCAGGGGGCAGTAACTATGGCTACACCTTC. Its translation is CASSLSGGSNYGYTF.

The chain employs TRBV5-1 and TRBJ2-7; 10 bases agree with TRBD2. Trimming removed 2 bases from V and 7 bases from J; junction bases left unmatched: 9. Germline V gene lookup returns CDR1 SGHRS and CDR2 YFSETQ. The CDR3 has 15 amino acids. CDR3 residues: CASSLSGGAEWEQYF. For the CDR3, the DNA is TGCGCCAGCAGCTTAAGCGGGGGGGCCGAGTGGGAGCAGTACTTC. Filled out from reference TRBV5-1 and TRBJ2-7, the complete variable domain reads KAGVTQTPRYLIKTRGQQVTLSCSPISGHRSVSWYQQTPGQGLQFLFEYFSETQRNKGNFPGRFSGRQFSNSRSEMNVSTLELGDSALYLCASSLSGGAEWEQYFGPGTRLTVT.

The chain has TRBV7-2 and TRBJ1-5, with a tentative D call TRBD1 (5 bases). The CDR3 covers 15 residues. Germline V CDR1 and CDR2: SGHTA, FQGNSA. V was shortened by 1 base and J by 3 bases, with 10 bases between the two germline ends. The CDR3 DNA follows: TGTGCCAGCAGCTTAGACTGGGGCTCCAATCAGCCCCAGCATTTT. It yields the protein CASSLDWGSNQPQHF.

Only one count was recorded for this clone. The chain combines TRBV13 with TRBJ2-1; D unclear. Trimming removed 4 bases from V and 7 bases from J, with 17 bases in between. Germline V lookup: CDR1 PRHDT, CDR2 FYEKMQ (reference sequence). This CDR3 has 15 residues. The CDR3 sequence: CASSSKVAGLNEQFF. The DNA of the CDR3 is TGTGCCAGCAGCTCTAAGGTAGCAGGCCTAAATGAGCAGTTCTTC.

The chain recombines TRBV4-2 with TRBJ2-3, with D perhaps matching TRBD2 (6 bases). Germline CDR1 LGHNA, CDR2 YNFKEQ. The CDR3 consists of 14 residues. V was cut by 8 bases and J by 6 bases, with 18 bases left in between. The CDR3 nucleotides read TGTGCCAGCCGGGGACTGGGTATGTGGGATACGCAGTATTTT. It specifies CASRGLGMWDTQYF.

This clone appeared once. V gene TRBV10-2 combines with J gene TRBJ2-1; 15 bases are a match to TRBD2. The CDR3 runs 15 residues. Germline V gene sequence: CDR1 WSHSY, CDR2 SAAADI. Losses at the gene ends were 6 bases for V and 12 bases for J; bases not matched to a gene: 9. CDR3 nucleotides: TGCGCCAGCAGAGGGGGGACGGGACTAGCGGGGGGGCAGTTCTTC. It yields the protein CASRGGTGLAGGQFF.

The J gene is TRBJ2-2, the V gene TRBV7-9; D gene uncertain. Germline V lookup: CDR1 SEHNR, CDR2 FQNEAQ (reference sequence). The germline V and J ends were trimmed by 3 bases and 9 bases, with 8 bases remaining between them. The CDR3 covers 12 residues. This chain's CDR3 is CASSLSKRELFF. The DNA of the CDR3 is TGTGCCAGCAGCTTGAGTAAACGGGAGCTGTTTTTT.

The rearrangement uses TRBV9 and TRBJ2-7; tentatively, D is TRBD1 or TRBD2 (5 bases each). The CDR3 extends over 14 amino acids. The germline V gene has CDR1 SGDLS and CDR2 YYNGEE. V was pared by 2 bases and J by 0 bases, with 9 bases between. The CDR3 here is CASSVGASSYEQYF. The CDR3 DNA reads TGTGCCAGCAGCGTCGGGGCCAGCTCCTACGAGCAGTACTTC.

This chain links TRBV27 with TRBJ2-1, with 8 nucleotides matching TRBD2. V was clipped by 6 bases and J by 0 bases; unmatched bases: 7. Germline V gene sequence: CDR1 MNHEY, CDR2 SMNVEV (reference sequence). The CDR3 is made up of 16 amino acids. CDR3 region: CASRNPGRASYNEQFF. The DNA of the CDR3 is TGTGCCAGCAGGAACCCCGGGAGGGCCTCCTACAATGAGCAGTTCTTC.

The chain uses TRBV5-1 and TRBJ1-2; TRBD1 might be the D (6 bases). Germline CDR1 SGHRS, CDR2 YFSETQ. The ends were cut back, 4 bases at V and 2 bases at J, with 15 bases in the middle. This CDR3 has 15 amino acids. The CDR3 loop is CASSLGWGANYGYTF. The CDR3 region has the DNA TGCGCCAGCAGCCTCGGGTGGGGGGCGAACTATGGCTACACCTTC.

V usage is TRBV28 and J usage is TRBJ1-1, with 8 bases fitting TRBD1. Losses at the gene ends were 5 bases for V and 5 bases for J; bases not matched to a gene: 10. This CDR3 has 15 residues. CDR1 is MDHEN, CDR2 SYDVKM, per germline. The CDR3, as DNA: TGTGCCAGCAGTCGCTGGGGACAGGAGGGTACTGAAGCTTTCTTT. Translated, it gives CASSRWGQEGTEAFF.

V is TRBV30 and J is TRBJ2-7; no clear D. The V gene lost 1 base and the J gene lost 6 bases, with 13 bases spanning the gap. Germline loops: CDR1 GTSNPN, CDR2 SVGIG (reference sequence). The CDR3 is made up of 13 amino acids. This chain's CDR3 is CAWSDDRPFEQYF. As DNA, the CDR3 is TGTGCCTGGAGTGATGACCGCCCCTTCGAGCAGTACTTC.

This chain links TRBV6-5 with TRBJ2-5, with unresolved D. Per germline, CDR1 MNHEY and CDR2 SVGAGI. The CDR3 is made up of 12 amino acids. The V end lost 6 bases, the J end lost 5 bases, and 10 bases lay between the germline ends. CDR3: CASSPQWETQYF. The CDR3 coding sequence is TGTGCCAGCAGCCCCCAATGGGAGACCCAGTACTTC.

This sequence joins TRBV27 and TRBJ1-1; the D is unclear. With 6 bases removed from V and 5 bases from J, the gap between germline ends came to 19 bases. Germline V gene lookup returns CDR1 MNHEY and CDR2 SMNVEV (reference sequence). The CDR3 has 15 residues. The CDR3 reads CASRIPGDGITEAFF. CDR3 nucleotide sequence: TGTGCCAGCAGAATCCCTGGAGACGGAATAACTGAAGCTTTCTTT.

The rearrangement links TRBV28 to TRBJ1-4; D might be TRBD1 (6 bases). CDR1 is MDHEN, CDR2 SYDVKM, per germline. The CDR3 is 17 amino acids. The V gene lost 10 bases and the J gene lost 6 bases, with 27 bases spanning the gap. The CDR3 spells CATDALGGRVFDEKLFF. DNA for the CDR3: TGTGCCACCGACGCCTTAGGGGGGAGGGTCTTCGATGAAAAACTGTTTTTT. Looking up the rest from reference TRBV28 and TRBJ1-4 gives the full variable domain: DVKVTQSSRYLVKRTGEKVFLECVQDMDHENMFWYRQDPGLGLRLIYFSYDVKMKEKGDIPEGYSVSREKKERFSLILESASTNQTSMYLCATDALGGRVFDEKLFFGSGTQLSVL.